The 21 T cell receptor beta chains given below trace back to one sample, sequenced in a study of blood T cell repertoires in COVID-19. The assay was immunoSEQ multiplex PCR, and TCRdb's table has in-frame clones only and misses some. The repertoire holds about 220,000 clones, with less than 85% as singletons. Sequenced: peripheral blood. The source of these receptors is a woman in her seventies with acute or convalescent COVID-19.

Written as DNA, the CDR3 is TGTGCAAGTCGCTTAGTCGGTGCTTTGGCTTTCTTT. Translating it yields CASRLVGALAFF. This chain uses TRBV12-2 with TRBJ1-1. TRBV12-2 constitutes a pseudogene. The CDR3 has 12 residues.

The table lists this clone with a few counts. The gene calls are TRBV3-1 (or the pseudogene TRBV3-2) and TRBJ2-3, with 7 bases fitting TRBD1. In germline, CDR1 is LGHDT, CDR2 YNNKEL (reference sequence). With V trimmed by 4 bases and J by 0 bases, 7 bases remained unmatched. The CDR3 contains 16 residues. This CDR3 reads CASSRGRGSSTDTQYF. As DNA, the CDR3 is TGTGCCAGCAGCCGCGGCAGGGGGTCTAGCACAGATACGCAGTATTTT.

The V call is TRBV4-2, the J call TRBJ2-2; 7 positions match TRBD2. The junction had 6 bases not matched to a gene; V was cut back by 3 bases and J by 2 bases. CDR3 size: 16 residues. Germline V gene sequence: CDR1 LGHNA, CDR2 YNFKEQ. The CDR3, as DNA: TGTGCCAGCAGCCAGGTGGGGACTATCAACACCGGGGAGCTGTTTTTT. Amino acid sequence: CASSQVGTINTGELFF.

Worth noting for this clone: A clone one base away is much larger, so this may be a read error. The chain uses TRBV11-2 and TRBJ2-3, with TRBD2 as a possible D gene (6 bases). Between the trimmed V and J ends, which lost 1 base and 0 bases, there was a span of 11 bases. The CDR3 contains 16 residues. Germline V gene sequence: CDR1 SGHAT, CDR2 FQNNGV. CDR3 sequence: CASSLVGGVSTDTQYF. DNA for the CDR3: TGTGCCAGCAGCTTAGTCGGCGGGGTTAGCACAGATACGCAGTATTTT.

This clone was observed once. The chain recombines TRBV5-5 with TRBJ2-2; 8 bases are shared with TRBD2. Germline CDR1 and CDR2: SGHKS and YYEKEE (reference sequence). Trimming took 3 bases from V and 6 from J; bases not matched to a gene: 13. The CDR3 contains 17 residues. In nucleotides, the CDR3 is TGTGCCAGCAGCTCTCGGCAGCGGGGGACCGTTCCCGGGGAGCTGTTTTTT. Its translation: CASSSRQRGTVPGELFF.

This chain uses TRBV9 with TRBJ2-2; 8 nucleotides match TRBD2. V shed 0 bases and J 5 bases; nucleotides not matched to a gene: 18. The CDR3 contains 20 residues. The germline CDR1 and CDR2 sequences are SGDLS and YYNGEE. The CDR3 sequence: CASSVGAFSRGGAKTGELFF. Here the CDR3 DNA reads TGTGCCAGCAGCGTAGGCGCCTTTAGCCGGGGGGGCGCAAAAACCGGGGAGCTGTTTTTT.

The chain uses TRBV18 and TRBJ2-3, with D possibly matching TRBD2 (5 bases). The V end was cut by 2 bases, the J end by 9 bases, with 18 bases between. CDR3 length equals 15 residues. Germline CDR1 reads KGHSH; CDR2 reads LQKENI. The CDR3 sequence: CASSPNWKGRETQYF. The CDR3 DNA reads as TGTGCCAGCTCACCAAACTGGAAGGGAAGGGAGACGCAGTATTTT.

V gene TRBV5-1 combines with J gene TRBJ2-3, with D possibly TRBD2 on 5 matching bases. The CDR3 sequence is 16 residues long. CDR1 and CDR2 from the germline V gene are SGHRS and YFSETQ. With 2 bases removed from V and 1 base from J, the gap between germline ends came to 14 bases. DNA for the CDR3: TGCGCCAGCAGCTTCACCAGAAGCGGCCGCACAGATACGCAGTATTTT. This sequence encodes CASSFTRSGRTDTQYF.

The chain joins TRBV4-1 to TRBJ2-5; 10 bases fit TRBD2. The CDR3 length is 16 residues. Germline V gene data show CDR1 as MGHRA and CDR2 as YSYEKL. Germline trimming cut 1 base from V and 5 bases from J; bases unmatched to any gene: 7. CDR3 nucleotide sequence: TGCGCCAGCAGCCAAGCCCCTAGCGGGGGAAGGGAGACCCAGTACTTC. This translates into CASSQAPSGGRETQYF.

The V call is TRBV27, the J call TRBJ2-3, with D possibly being TRBD2 (6 bases). Trimming shortened V by 1 base and J by 4 bases, and 15 bases separated the two germline ends. The CDR3 runs to 16 residues. From germline, CDR1 is MNHEY and CDR2 SMNVEV (reference sequence). DNA for the CDR3: TGTGCCAGCAGTTTATTAGGGGTGGGGGGTGCAGATACGCAGTATTTT. Amino acid sequence: CASSLLGVGGADTQYF.

V is TRBV9 and J is TRBJ2-2, with D perhaps matching TRBD1 (5 bases). The CDR3 is made up of 15 amino acids. V was shortened by 4 bases and J by 0 bases, with 10 bases between the two germline ends. In germline, CDR1 is SGDLS, CDR2 YYNGEE. This chain's CDR3 is CASSLRTSNTGELFF. Written as DNA, the CDR3 is TGTGCCAGCAGCCTCCGGACATCGAACACCGGGGAGCTGTTTTTT.

This clone is a singleton in its sample. CDR3 amino acids: CASSRQGRSTQYF. CDR3 coding DNA: TGTGCCAGCAGTCGACAGGGTAGGAGTACCCAGTACTTC. This rearrangement joins TRBV12-3 or TRBV12-4 to TRBJ2-5; 7 nucleotides match TRBD1. This CDR3 is 13 amino acids long. Trimming took 5 bases from V and 8 from J; bases not matched to a gene: 8.

The CDR3 DNA reads as TGTGCCAGCTCACCGGGCTGGACAGGGTCCGGGGAGCTGTTTTTT. Protein sequence: CASSPGWTGSGELFF. J is TRBJ2-2 and V is TRBV18, with 8 bases fitting TRBD1. CDR3 size: 15 residues. Germline V gives CDR1 KGHSH, CDR2 LQKENI. Trimming removed 3 bases from V and 6 bases from J; junction bases left unmatched: 6.

The rearrangement joins TRBV5-4 to TRBJ2-5; 8 bases agree with TRBD2. J gave up 0 bases and V 1 base, and 8 bases lay outside the gene matches. The CDR3 extends over 17 amino acids. Germline CDR1 reads SGHNT; CDR2 reads YYREEE (reference sequence). The CDR3 loop is CASSLPPTGGYQETQYF. The CDR3 DNA reads TGTGCCAGCAGCTTGCCCCCAACGGGGGGGTACCAAGAGACCCAGTACTTC.

This chain uses TRBV4-2 with TRBJ2-4, with TRBD2 identical over 9 bases. This CDR3 is built from 21 residues. V was clipped by 0 bases and J by 7 bases; unmatched bases: 22. The germline V gene encodes CDR1 LGHNA and CDR2 YNFKEQ. CDR3 sequence (DNA): TGTGCCAGCAGCCAAGAGGCCCTACTCGCAGGGCGGGGGGGACCCCCCAACATTCAGTACTTC. It is translated as CASSQEALLAGRGGPPNIQYF.

The CDR3 reads CASSQDGGSYEQYF. In nucleotides, the CDR3 is TGTGCCAGCAGCCAAGATGGCGGGTCCTACGAGCAGTACTTC. The gene calls are TRBV3-1 (or the pseudogene TRBV3-2) and TRBJ2-7; the D gene is possibly TRBD2 (5 bases). V was pared by 0 bases and J by 1 base, with 7 bases between. CDR1 LGHDT and CDR2 YNNKEL come from the germline V gene (reference sequence). The CDR3 covers 14 residues.

V and J are TRBV11-2 and TRBJ2-5; tentative D call: TRBD2 (5 bases). The V gene's germline CDR1 is SGHAT and CDR2 FQNNGV. This CDR3 comprises 14 residues. V lost 5 bases and J 5 bases, leaving 15 bases between the germline ends. In nucleotides, the CDR3 is TGTGCCAGCAGCCAACTAGAGAACGGGGAGACCCAGTACTTC. It specifies CASSQLENGETQYF.

V gene TRBV10-3 combines with J gene TRBJ1-2; TRBD1 aligns across 9 bases. Germline lookup yields CDR1 ENHRY and CDR2 SYGVKD. V was pared by 4 bases and J by 6 bases, with 12 bases of the junction left unmatched. This CDR3 spans 16 amino acids. CDR3: CAISASSGQGKDGYTF. DNA of the CDR3: TGTGCCATCAGTGCATCATCGGGACAGGGCAAGGATGGCTACACCTTC.

This clone was picked up one time. This sequence joins TRBV6-1 and TRBJ2-7, with 9 bases that match TRBD2. Trimming took 0 bases from V and 3 from J; bases not matched to a gene: 3. The length of the CDR3 is 15 residues. Per germline, CDR1 MNHNS and CDR2 SASEGT. The CDR3 coding sequence is TGTGCCAGCAGTGAAGCTAGCGGGGGAATCTACGAGCAGTACTTC. Its protein is CASSEASGGIYEQYF.

This chain joins TRBV21-1 and TRBJ2-7; the table's D call TRBD1 went unverified against the DNA. TRBV21-1 is described as a pseudogene. The CDR3 runs 15 residues. The DNA for the CDR3 is TGTGCCAGCAGCAAACCAGGGACAGGTTACTACGAGCAGTACTTC. Encoded protein: CASSKPGTGYYEQYF.

J is TRBJ2-5 and V is TRBV27; D might be TRBD2 (6 bases). V lost 5 bases and J 2 bases, leaving 12 bases between the germline ends. The CDR3 is 14 residues long. CDR1 and CDR2 (germline): MNHEY, SMNVEV (reference sequence). This CDR3 is CASSRSRGQETQYF. The CDR3 nucleotides read TGTGCCAGCAGTCGCTCCCGGGGGCAAGAGACCCAGTACTTC.